This T cell receptor (beta chain) was recovered during a study of neurological immune-mediated disorders (dated by TCRdb to between 2018 and 2021). The study in broad terms: Using UMI-based sequencing, the study compared peripheral blood TCR-beta repertoires from patients with HTLV-I-associated myelopathy (HAM/TSP), patients with multiple sclerosis, and healthy controls. The cohort comprised 68 subjects: roughly 14 HAM/TSP patients, roughly 34 multiple sclerosis patients and around 20 healthy controls. Alongside PBMC samples, the set of about 97 TCR-beta libraries contained longitudinal samples, technical triplicates, and paired CD4+ and CD8+ T-cell subsets that had been sorted. Technical triplicate libraries were sequenced to precisely calculate how much the frequency of each individual clone varied. Overall results and qualifications from the work: Across subjects, expanded clones never shared an identical CDR3 amino acid sequence, which suggests that the TCR-beta repertoires in every group were private. The highest TCR clonal expansion was observed in HAM/TSP patients, whereas the lowest was observed in MS patients, even when compared with healthy controls.

V is trimmed back by 6 bases and J by 0 bases, and the junction contains 8 bases that no gene match accounts for. Reading from cysteine to phenylalanine, the CDR3 counts 16 amino acids. The sequence is cut down to CDR3 DNA, 48 bases in frame from base 1. As encoded in the germline V gene (reference sequence), CDR1 is DFQATT while CDR2 is SNEGSKA. cDNA was synthesized by template-switch 5'RACE using a primer carrying a 10-nucleotide random unique molecular identifier by which each TCR transcript was tagged. Over 190 million TCR-beta sequences, covering 15-18 subjects, were produced in each sequencing run. The RNeasy kit was used to extract total RNA. The KAPA Real-time Library Amplification kit was used to amplify TCR-beta VDJ regions with primers for the TCR constant region and the 5'RACE anchor. A first PCR added sample indexes and Illumina adaptors, and a second PCR then raised library yield. After Ampure bead purification, the roughly 650 bp TCR product was size-selected on a 2% E-gel SizeSelection system. Before pooling, libraries had their quality checked on a Bioanalyzer, their concentration measured with Qubit, and their quantity determined with the Kapa Library Quantification kit. Libraries were sequenced paired-end 2 x 150 bp on an Illumina HiSeq 2500. To increase sequence diversity, roughly 24-31% phiX was spiked into each library pool. On the study's bioinformatics: Quality-filtered reads were processed with the UMI-based MiGEC pipeline, which removed over 80% of raw TCR sequences during error correction. IMGT germline references were used for alignment of VDJ genes, and clonotypes were defined by a unique CDR3 amino acid sequence together with V-J genes. Clonal expansion, Shannon diversity, and CDR3 relatedness (CalcPairwiseDistances, ClusterSamples) were evaluated with VDJtools, and phylogenetic trees were built with CLCbio workbench. Clones with at least 8 unique UMIs were defined as expanded, with this threshold being based on coefficient-of-variation modelling across technical triplicates. TCRdb reanalyzed the raw reads on its own, using fastp at Q25 for trimming and MiXCR for clone calling, and kept in-frame beta chains. Duplicate CDR3 protein sequences are folded into a single record with the most common DNA and genes. What appears here as the V and J calls and clone size reflects TCRdb's work, not the paper's. The sample table records about 59,000 distinct CDR3 sequences; around 24% of these occur just once. The ten top clones hold 3.5% to 5.5% of the sample.

This sample's time point label indicates: technical triplicate 2. Libraries from unsorted PBMCs were made from 2 million PBMCs kept in RNAlater at -80 degrees C until RNA extraction. PBMCs were separated from peripheral blood using Ficoll-Hypaque density gradient centrifugation and then cryopreserved in liquid nitrogen. Ten or more counts support this clonotype. It lacks a known antigen. No qualities accompany the bases; no much larger clone lies one base away. Specimen: PBMCs. This clonotype was sampled from a man aged 60-69 years with HTLV-1-associated myelopathy (HAM/TSP). The V gene is TRBV20-1 and the J gene is TRBJ1-5, and 10 junctional nucleotides match TRBD1. The CDR3 protein sequence reads: CSARTGGAYSNQPQHF. The DNA reads TGCAGTGCCCGGACAGGGGGGGCTTATAGCAATCAGCCCCAGCATTTT.